This TCR beta chain was recorded in a study of long-term antiretroviral therapy in people with HIV. At the level of the study: The 2015 immediate-ART recommendation was preceded by the earliest samples by about a decade. Study-level points and caveats: Subsequent to ART, diversity was augmented yet persisted below that of transplant donor controls.

This clone has just one count. Its antigen is unknown. Per donor, at least one pre-ART and at least two post-ART PBMC samples were obtained. Every HIV-positive participant received treatment in the United States. Researchers ran immunoSEQ v3.0 at survey level. TCRdb's copy holds only in-frame clones and misses some; the assay was immunoSEQ multiplex PCR. The sample holds about 50,000 clones, approximately 79% seen once. This CDR3 has 15 amino acids. V was cut by 4 bases and J by 2 bases, with 13 bases left in between. Germline values: CDR1 SGHNT, CDR2 YYREEE (reference sequence). The clonotype comes from a woman aged 18-29 years with HIV. The V and J genes are TRBV5-4 and TRBJ2-1; D is ambiguous. Sample: unsorted PBMCs, taken 0.8 years after starting antiretroviral therapy. In nucleotides, the CDR3 is TGTGCCAGCAGCCGGATCTTCAGGACCTACAATGAGCAGTTCTTC. This gives the protein CASSRIFRTYNEQFF.